Each of the 20 T cell receptor beta chains below was sequenced from the same sample in a study of monozygotic twins with inflammatory bowel disease. TCRdb re-called the 5' RACE reads and shows each CDR3 protein once, DNA omitted. The repertoire table contains 170,000 or so distinct CDR3 sequences. Sequences were obtained from blood. These receptors were collected from a human donor with ulcerative colitis or Crohn's disease, or a healthy co-twin of an affected twin (not recorded which).

This chain connects TRBV12-3 or TRBV12-4 to TRBJ1-2. This CDR3 region has 15 residues. CDR3 loop: CASSGSPGGNYGYTF.

V is TRBV7-2 and J is TRBJ2-1. The CDR3 is 15 amino acids. Germline-derived CDR1 and CDR2 are SGHTA and FQGNSA. The CDR3 is CASRQDRGSYNEQFF.

The chain is built from TRBV19 and TRBJ1-1; TCRdb outputs TRBD1, but without DNA this stays unchecked. This CDR3 is built from 13 residues. Germline V CDR1 and CDR2: LNHDA, SQIVND (reference sequence). CDR3 loop: CASIPRGKVGAFF.

V gene TRBV19 combines with J gene TRBJ1-1; the D gene TCRdb calls, TRBD1, cannot be checked with no DNA. Germline V lookup: CDR1 LNHDA, CDR2 SQIVND (reference sequence). The CDR3 is 14 residues long. This CDR3 is CASSPRDGYTEAFF.

The chain uses TRBV5-6 and TRBJ2-3; there is no DNA to check the TCRdb D call of TRBD1. The CDR3 covers 15 residues. Germline CDR1 SGHDT, CDR2 YYEEEE. CDR3: CASSFRGQSADTQYF.

The rearrangement joins TRBV2 to TRBJ1-6; the D gene TCRdb calls, TRBD1, cannot be checked with no DNA. This CDR3 region has 12 residues. Germline V gives CDR1 SNHLY, CDR2 FYNNEI. The chain's CDR3 is CASTAGVSPLHF.

The chain carries TRBV9 and TRBJ2-7; absent DNA, TCRdb's TRBD2 call cannot be checked. The CDR3 loop spans 15 amino acids. CDR1 is SGDLS and CDR2 is YYNGEE in the germline V gene. The chain's CDR3 is CASSPGTSGSYEQYF.

The V call is TRBV10-3, the J call TRBJ1-1; no DNA is available, so the TRBD1 call from TCRdb remains unchecked. This CDR3 region has 11 residues. Germline V lookup: CDR1 ENHRY, CDR2 SYGVKD. The CDR3 protein is CAISEGQDAFF.

CDR3 sequence: CASSKGQGDEKLFF. The chain uses TRBV5-1 and TRBJ1-4; TCRdb picks TRBD1, but there is no DNA to check that call. This CDR3 has 14 amino acids. Germline loops: CDR1 SGHRS, CDR2 YFSETQ.

This rearrangement joins TRBV15 to TRBJ2-2; TCRdb's D gene call, TRBD2, goes unchecked for lack of DNA. Germline lookup yields CDR1 LNHNV and CDR2 YYDKDF (reference sequence). The CDR3 is made up of 19 amino acids. The CDR3 region is CATSRGLVWREGFAGELFF.

V and J are TRBV20-1 and TRBJ2-7; there is no DNA to check the TCRdb D call of TRBD2. CDR1 and CDR2 (germline): DFQATT, SNEGSKA (reference sequence). The CDR3 covers 13 residues. CDR3 region: CSATGPIPYEQYF.

J is TRBJ2-1 and V is TRBV7-6; TCRdb's D call of TRBD2 is untestable without DNA. Germline V gene sequence: CDR1 SGHVS, CDR2 FNYEAQ. The CDR3 consists of 17 residues. The CDR3 here is CASSAPLTRVIYNEQFF.

J is TRBJ1-2 and V is TRBV15; with no DNA, the TCRdb D assignment of TRBD1 cannot be verified. CDR1 and CDR2 (germline): LNHNV, YYDKDF (reference sequence). The CDR3 length is 13 residues. The CDR3 loop is CATSRDTPGTFTF. The full variable domain, in which reference TRBV15 and TRBJ1-2 provide the parts outside the CDR3, is DAMVIQNPRYQVTQFGKPVTLSCSQTLNHNVMYWYQQKSSQAPKLLFHYYDKDFNNEADTPDNFQSRRPNTSFCFLDIRSPGLGDTAMYLCATSRDTPGTFTFGSGTRLTVV.

This chain connects TRBV6-1 to TRBJ2-3; with no DNA, the TCRdb D assignment of TRBD1 cannot be verified. This CDR3 contains 15 residues. Germline V gene data show CDR1 as MNHNS and CDR2 as SASEGT. CDR3 residues: CASSRTGSSTDTQYF.

J is TRBJ2-2 and V is TRBV5-1; TCRdb's D call of TRBD2 is untestable without DNA. This CDR3 region has 16 residues. Germline-derived CDR1 and CDR2 are SGHRS and YFSETQ. CDR3: CASSLPAGSNTGELFF.

V and J are TRBV11-2 and TRBJ2-5. The germline V gene encodes CDR1 SGHAT and CDR2 FQNNGV. The CDR3 is 13 residues long. The CDR3 region is CAIRSGTEETQYF.

The chain carries TRBV20-1 and TRBJ1-1; TCRdb's D call of TRBD1 is untestable without DNA. The CDR3 spans 13 residues. Germline V gene lookup returns CDR1 DFQATT and CDR2 SNEGSKA (reference sequence). The CDR3 loop is CSAQDRANTEAFF.

The chain has TRBV28 and TRBJ2-1; the TRBD1 assignment by TCRdb is unverifiable without DNA. CDR1 is MDHEN and CDR2 is SYDVKM in the germline V gene. The CDR3 consists of 16 residues. CDR3 sequence reads: CASSSSGHSAYNEQFF.

CDR3: CASRTSGIRSYNEQFF. This rearrangement joins TRBV5-1 to TRBJ2-1; as DNA is missing, the TRBD2 call by TCRdb cannot be tested. The CDR3 length is 16 residues. Looked up from germline, CDR1 is SGHRS and CDR2 is YFSETQ.

The chain combines TRBV10-3 with TRBJ2-2. Germline V gene lookup returns CDR1 ENHRY and CDR2 SYGVKD. The CDR3 has 11 amino acids. CDR3 region: CAIRNTGELFF.